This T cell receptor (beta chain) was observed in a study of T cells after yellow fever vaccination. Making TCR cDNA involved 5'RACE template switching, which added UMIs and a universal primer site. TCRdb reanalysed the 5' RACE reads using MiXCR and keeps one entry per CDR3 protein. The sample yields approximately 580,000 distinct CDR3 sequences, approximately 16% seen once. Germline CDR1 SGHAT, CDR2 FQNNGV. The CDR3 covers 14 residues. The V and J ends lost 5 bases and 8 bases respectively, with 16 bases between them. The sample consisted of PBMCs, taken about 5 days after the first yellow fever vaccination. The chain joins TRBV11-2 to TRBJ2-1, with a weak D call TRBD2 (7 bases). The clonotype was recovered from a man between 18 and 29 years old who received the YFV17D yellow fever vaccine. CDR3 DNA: TGTGCCAGCAGCAACCTGGGGGGGCCCTATGAGCAGTTCTTC. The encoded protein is CASSNLGGPYEQFF.